The TCR beta chain under discussion was sequenced for a study of cytotoxic CD8 clonotypes in ibrutinib-treated CLL. Measured with immunoSEQ multiplex PCR; TCRdb has only the in-frame clones, and not every one. The sample carries roughly 60,000 clones, roughly 70% recorded once. The CDR3 totals 15 residues. V was shortened by 0 bases and J by 3 bases, with 10 bases between the two germline ends. The germline V gene encodes CDR1 SGDLS and CDR2 YYNGEE. V gene TRBV9 combines with J gene TRBJ1-5, with D unclear. Sequences were derived from PBMCs, sampled after 12 months of ibrutinib treatment. The TCR was taken from a human donor with chronic lymphocytic leukemia. CDR3 bases: TGTGCCAGCAGCGTAGATCCCAGTCTCAATCAGCCCCAGCATTTT. It encodes CASSVDPSLNQPQHF.